The 9 T cell receptor beta chains presented below share a single source sample, sequenced in a study of identifying expanded T cells in peripheral blood. Using immunoSEQ multiplex PCR, the repertoire was profiled, and TCRdb retains in-frame clones only, with some absent. The sample contains 95,000 to 150,000 clones, more than 75% of which appear only once. Specimen: blood. The receptors were sampled from a person aged 18 to 75 in good health.

This clone was seen more than once but under ten times. Here the CDR3 DNA reads TGTGCCAGCAAACCGACTAGCGGGGGGGCCTCGGGCAGCACAGATACGCAGTATTTT. It translates to CASKPTSGGASGSTDTQYF. This chain joins TRBV2 and TRBJ2-3, with 14 bases lining up with TRBD2. Germline CDR1 reads SNHLY; CDR2 reads FYNNEI. J lost 0 bases, V lost 7 bases, and 12 bases had no gene match. This CDR3 spans 19 amino acids.

The CDR3 DNA reads as TGTGCCAGCAGCTTAAATGGCGGGGGGAGCTCCTACAATGAGCAGTTCTTC. Amino acids: CASSLNGGGSSYNEQFF. V is TRBV11-3 and J is TRBJ2-1; 8 positions match TRBD2. The CDR3 contains 17 residues. Germline-derived CDR1 and CDR2 are SGHNT and YENEEA. The trim removed 2 bases at V and 0 bases at J, leaving 6 bases unmatched.

The gene calls are TRBV5-1 and TRBJ2-3; D may be TRBD1 (6 bases). This CDR3 comprises 18 residues. V was trimmed by 2 bases and J by 7 bases, leaving 26 bases between them. Germline V CDR1 and CDR2: SGHRS, YFSETQ. CDR3 nucleotide sequence: TGCGCCAGCAGCTTTACCGCACCCACAGGGATGCTTATGAATACGCAGTATTTT. Amino acid sequence: CASSFTAPTGMLMNTQYF.

The chain uses TRBV5-1 and TRBJ1-5; possible D gene TRBD1, 5 bases. The V end lost 0 bases, the J end lost 3 bases, and 16 bases lay between the germline ends. This CDR3 region has 17 residues. Germline loops: CDR1 SGHRS, CDR2 YFSETQ. CDR3 amino acids: CASSLAGDGAYNQPQHF. CDR3 DNA: TGCGCCAGCAGCTTGGCCGGTGACGGGGCATACAATCAGCCCCAGCATTTT.

The rearrangement uses TRBV6-1 and TRBJ2-5; 10 nucleotides agree with TRBD2. Germline V gives CDR1 MNHNS, CDR2 SASEGT. This CDR3 contains 15 residues. V gave up 1 base and J gave up 4 bases; unmatched junction bases: 3. Here the CDR3 DNA reads TGTGCCAGCAGTGAAGTAGCGGGGGGCCTAGAGACCCAGTACTTC. Translated: CASSEVAGGLETQYF.

This rearrangement joins TRBV6-5 to TRBJ1-6; D is unclear. Germline CDR1 MNHEY, CDR2 SVGAGI. CDR3 length: 16 residues. Trimming left V 4 bases short and J 6 bases short, with 16 bases between. CDR3 sequence (DNA): TGTGCCAGCAGTTCCCGACGGCGGGGATCTAATTCACCCCTCCACTTT. Translated: CASSSRRRGSNSPLHF.

V usage is TRBV19 and J usage is TRBJ1-1, with D maybe TRBD1 (6 bases). CDR1 and CDR2 (germline): LNHDA, SQIVND (reference sequence). The CDR3 is 17 residues long. Trimming cost V 3 bases and J 8 bases, with 25 bases left between them. Here the CDR3 DNA reads TGTGCCAGTAGTATGGGGCGGGGTGTTCGCCCCGGGACAGAAGCTTTCTTT. Residues: CASSMGRGVRPGTEAFF.

V is TRBV28 and J is TRBJ2-7; 7 bases fit TRBD2. The CDR3 contains 13 residues. Germline V gives CDR1 MDHEN, CDR2 SYDVKM. The V and J ends lost 8 bases and 5 bases, in that order; junction bases with no gene match: 9. The CDR3 is CASVQGGSDEQYF. For the CDR3, the DNA is TGTGCCAGCGTCCAGGGAGGGTCGGACGAGCAGTACTTC.

The genes are TRBV6-6 and TRBJ2-3, with a weak D call TRBD1 (6 bases). The CDR3 loop spans 15 amino acids. Germline values: CDR1 MNHNY, CDR2 SVGAGI (reference sequence). V lost 6 bases, J lost 6 bases, and 19 bases lay in between. The CDR3 here is CASSPDRSFRDTQYF. The CDR3 nucleotides are TGTGCCAGCAGCCCTGACAGGTCTTTCAGGGATACGCAGTATTTT.